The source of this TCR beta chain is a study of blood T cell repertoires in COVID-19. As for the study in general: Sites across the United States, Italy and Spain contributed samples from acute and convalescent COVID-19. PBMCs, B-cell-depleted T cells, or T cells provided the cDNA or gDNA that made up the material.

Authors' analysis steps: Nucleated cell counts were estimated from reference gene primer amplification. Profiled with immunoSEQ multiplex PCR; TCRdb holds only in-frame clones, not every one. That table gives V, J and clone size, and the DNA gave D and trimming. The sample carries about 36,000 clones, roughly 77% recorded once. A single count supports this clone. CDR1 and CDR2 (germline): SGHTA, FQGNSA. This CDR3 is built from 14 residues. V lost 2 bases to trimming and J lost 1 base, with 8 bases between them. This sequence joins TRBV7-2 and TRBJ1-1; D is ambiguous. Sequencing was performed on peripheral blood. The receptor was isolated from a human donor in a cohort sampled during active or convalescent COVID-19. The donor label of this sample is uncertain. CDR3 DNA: TGTGCCAGCAGCTTAACAGCTTCGAACACTGAAGCTTTCTTT. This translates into CASSLTASNTEAFF.